This passage covers 8 T cell receptor beta chains from one sample sequenced in a study of blood T cell repertoires in COVID-19. Libraries were prepared by immunoSEQ multiplex PCR; TCRdb keeps only in-frame clonotypes and omits some of them. Of about 140,000 clones listed, more than 75% are singletons. Material for sequencing was PBMCs or T cells enriched from blood (not recorded which). Receptor source: a woman in her 50s who had recovered from COVID-19.

The table lists this clone with a few counts. The gene calls are TRBV28 and TRBJ1-6; D is perhaps TRBD1 (6 bases). Trimming took 8 bases from V and 8 from J, leaving 13 bases between them. Germline V gene data show CDR1 as MDHEN and CDR2 as SYDVKM. This CDR3 is built from 13 residues. The CDR3 protein is CASLRAGDSPLHF. The CDR3 DNA reads as TGTGCCAGCTTGAGGGCAGGGGATTCACCCCTCCACTTT.

Written as DNA, the CDR3 is TGTGCCAGCTATTCGGGACAGGGAACTGAAAAACTGTTTTTT. This gives the protein CASYSGQGTEKLFF. The rearrangement links TRBV27 to TRBJ1-4, with 9 bases that match TRBD1. The V gene end was trimmed by 8 bases and the J gene end by 7 bases; junction bases not matched to a gene: 8. CDR3 size: 14 residues. Germline CDR1 reads MNHEY; CDR2 reads SMNVEV (reference sequence).

On this clone: The same CDR3 also results from other DNA sequences found in this sample. V gene TRBV27 combines with J gene TRBJ1-5; D gene ambiguous. V dropped 2 bases and J dropped 2 bases, with 4 bases sitting between them. The CDR3 spans 13 residues. Germline V CDR1 and CDR2: MNHEY, SMNVEV (reference sequence). CDR3 coding DNA: TGTGCCAGCAGTTTAAGAGGCAATCAGCCCCAGCATTTT. As protein: CASSLRGNQPQHF.

The V call is TRBV4-1, the J call TRBJ1-1; possible D gene TRBD1, 6 bases. Germline loops: CDR1 MGHRA, CDR2 YSYEKL. V was pared by 5 bases and J by 0 bases, with 13 bases between. The CDR3 has 15 amino acids. The CDR3: CASSNRDLMNTEAFF. DNA of the CDR3: TGCGCCAGCAGCAACAGGGACCTCATGAACACTGAAGCTTTCTTT.

This rearrangement joins TRBV19 to TRBJ1-4; TRBD1 aligns across 7 bases. CDR3 length: 16 residues. Germline V gene lookup returns CDR1 LNHDA and CDR2 SQIVND (reference sequence). The junction had 6 bases not matched to a gene; V was cut back by 5 bases and J by 0 bases. The CDR3 protein is CASSPGDSSTNEKLFF. The DNA of the CDR3 is TGTGCCAGTAGTCCCGGGGACAGTTCAACTAATGAAAAACTGTTTTTT.

The chain links TRBV25-1 to TRBJ1-1; a weak D match, TRBD1 (6 bases). V dropped 4 bases and J dropped 3 bases, with 12 bases sitting between them. The CDR3 contains 14 residues. Germline V gives CDR1 MGHDK, CDR2 SYGVNS. The CDR3 DNA follows: TGTGCCAGCAGTGCTCACAGGGTGGACACTGAAGCTTTCTTT. This gives the protein CASSAHRVDTEAFF.

The chain is built from TRBV5-1 and TRBJ1-2, with D possibly matching TRBD1 (5 bases). Trimming cost V 0 bases and J 8 bases, with 14 bases left between them. Germline CDR1 is SGHRS and CDR2 is YFSETQ. The length of the CDR3 is 14 residues. CDR3 sequence reads: CASSLEGAGRGYTF. The CDR3, as DNA: TGCGCCAGCAGCTTGGAAGGAGCGGGACGGGGCTACACCTTC.

The V call is TRBV18, the J call TRBJ1-3, with 7 bases that match TRBD1. Germline assignment: CDR1 KGHSH and CDR2 LQKENI. The CDR3 length is 16 residues. V shed 4 bases, J shed 2 bases, and the junction held 8 bases outside the gene matches. The CDR3 loop reads CASSRQVQGAGNTIYF. Here the CDR3 DNA reads TGTGCCAGCTCACGACAGGTCCAGGGGGCTGGAAACACCATATATTTT.